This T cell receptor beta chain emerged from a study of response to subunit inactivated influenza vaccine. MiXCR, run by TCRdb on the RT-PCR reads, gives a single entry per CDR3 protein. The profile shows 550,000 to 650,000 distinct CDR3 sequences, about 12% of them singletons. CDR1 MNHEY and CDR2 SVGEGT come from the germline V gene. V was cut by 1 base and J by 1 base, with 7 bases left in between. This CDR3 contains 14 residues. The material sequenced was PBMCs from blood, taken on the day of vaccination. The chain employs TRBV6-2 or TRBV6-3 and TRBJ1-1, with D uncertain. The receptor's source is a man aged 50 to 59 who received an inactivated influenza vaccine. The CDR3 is CASSYLGSNTEAFF. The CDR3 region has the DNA TGTGCCAGCAGTTACTTGGGTTCGAACACTGAAGCTTTCTTT.